The entry that follows covers one T cell receptor (beta chain) sequence. This sample was taken from a study of spatial heterogeneity in lung cancer. A single record per CDR3 protein comes from TCRdb applying MiXCR to the 5' RACE reads. The sample has more than 40,000 distinct CDR3 sequences; 20% to 25% are singletons. Time point indicated: blood at routine non-recurrence follow-up after resection. The source is a female donor with early-stage non-small cell lung cancer. Sequenced here: PBMCs, sampled at follow-up.

CDR3 residues: CASSEIRQRGDKAFF. The CDR3 coding sequence is TGCGCCAGCAGTGAGATTAGACAGAGGGGGGATAAAGCTTTCTTT. The chain links TRBV10-2 to TRBJ1-1, with a weak D call TRBD1 (6 bases). Germline-derived CDR1 and CDR2 are WSHSY and SAAADI. The CDR3 has 15 amino acids. V was cut by 2 bases and J by 9 bases, with 19 bases left in between.